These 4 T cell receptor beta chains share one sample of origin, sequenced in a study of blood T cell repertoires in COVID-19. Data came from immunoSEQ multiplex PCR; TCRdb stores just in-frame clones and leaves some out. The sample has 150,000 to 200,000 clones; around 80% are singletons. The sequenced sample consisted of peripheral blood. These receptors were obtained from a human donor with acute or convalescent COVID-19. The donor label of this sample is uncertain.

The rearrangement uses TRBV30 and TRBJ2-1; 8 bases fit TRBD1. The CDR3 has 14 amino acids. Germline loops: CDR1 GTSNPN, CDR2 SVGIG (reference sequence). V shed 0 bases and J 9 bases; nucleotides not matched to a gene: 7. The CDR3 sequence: CAWSVLGTGGEQFF. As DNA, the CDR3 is TGTGCCTGGAGTGTACTAGGAACAGGGGGTGAGCAGTTCTTC.

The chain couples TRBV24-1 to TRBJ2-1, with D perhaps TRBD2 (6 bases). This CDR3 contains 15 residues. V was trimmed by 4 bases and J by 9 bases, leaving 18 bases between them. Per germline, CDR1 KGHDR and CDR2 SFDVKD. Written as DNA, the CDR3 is TGTGCCACCAGTGACCCCGGGACTCCCACAGGTGAGCAGTTCTTC. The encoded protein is CATSDPGTPTGEQFF.

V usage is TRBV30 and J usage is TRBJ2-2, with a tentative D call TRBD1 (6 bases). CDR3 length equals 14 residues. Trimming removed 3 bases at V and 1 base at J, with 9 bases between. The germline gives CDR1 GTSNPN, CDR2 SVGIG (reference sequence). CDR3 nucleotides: TGTGCCTGGAGGAAACAGGGGAACACCGGGGAGCTGTTTTTT. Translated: CAWRKQGNTGELFF.

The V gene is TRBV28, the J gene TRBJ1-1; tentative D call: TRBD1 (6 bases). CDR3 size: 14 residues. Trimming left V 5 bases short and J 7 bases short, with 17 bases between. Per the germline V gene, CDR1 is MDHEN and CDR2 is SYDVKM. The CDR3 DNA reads TGTGCCAGCAGTCCCATAGGGGGTTACCGTGAAGCTTTCTTT. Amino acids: CASSPIGGYREAFF.